The present T cell receptor (beta chain) was sequenced within a study of OX40 agonist ivuxolimab in advanced cancers. It was autoimmune disease history or systemic immunosuppression that excluded patients. Samples of blood were obtained at baseline, on cycle 4 day 1, and on cycle 7 day 1. TCRdb's table, derived via immunoSEQ multiplex PCR, lists solely in-frame clones and lacks some. In the table there are nearly 60,000 clones, over 75% of which are singletons. V was clipped by 2 bases and J by 0 bases, with 7 bases between them. Germline V lookup: CDR1 ENHRY, CDR2 SYGVKD. The length of the CDR3 is 14 residues.

The clonotype originates from an adult with an advanced solid tumor such as melanoma, head and neck, liver or kidney cancer. The V gene is TRBV10-3, the J gene TRBJ1-2; D not resolved. The sample in question was CD4+ or CD8+ T cells sorted from blood, obtained in a trial of the OX40 agonist ivuxolimab. The CDR3 DNA reads TGTGCCATCAGTGAGGCGCAGACTAACTATGGCTACACCTTC. This sequence encodes CAISEAQTNYGYTF.